The clone carrying this TCR beta chain showed up just a few times. The antigen is not known. The sample is drawn from a study of identical twins. The CDR3 extends over 13 amino acids. Trimming removed 4 bases from V and 8 bases from J, with 15 bases in between. CDR1 is SGHRS, CDR2 YFSETQ, per germline. Notes on the study in general: Modelling underestimated the level of out-of-frame TCR alpha sharing observed in monozygotic twins.

Template switching (which added a universal primer site) was used, and cDNA carried unique molecular identifiers. One entry per CDR3 protein results from TCRdb running MiXCR on the 5' RACE reads. Found here are roughly 350,000 distinct CDR3 sequences, 9% to 10% of them singletons; the top ten hold approximately 9.3%. No donor was unhealthy or non-Caucasian. The sample comprised naive T cells sorted from blood. The source of this sequence is a woman aged 50 to 60 in good health. This rearrangement joins TRBV5-1 to TRBJ1-1; D is ambiguous. The DNA of the CDR3 is TGCGCCAGCAGCGGATCGACTGACCTAGAAGCTTTCTTT. As protein: CASSGSTDLEAFF.